This T cell receptor beta chain was observed in a study of blood T cell repertoires in COVID-19. Study information: The study drew acute and convalescent COVID-19 samples from the United States, Italy and Spain. PBMCs, B-cell-depleted T cells, or T cells provided the cDNA or gDNA that made up the material.

In the authors' methods: Nucleated cell counts were estimated from reference gene primer amplification. Profiled with immunoSEQ multiplex PCR; TCRdb holds only in-frame clones, not every one. The DNA gave D and trimming, while V, J and clone size come from that table. The data contain 90,000 to 150,000 clones, about 85% of them singletons. Trimming left V 6 bases short and J 7 bases short, with 16 bases between. Germline V gene lookup returns CDR1 MNHNY and CDR2 SVGAGI (reference sequence). CDR3 size: 13 residues. This receptor was obtained from a man in his fifties or sixties with acute or convalescent COVID-19. The source material was peripheral blood. This chain connects TRBV6-6 to TRBJ2-7; D is possibly TRBD2 (7 bases). The CDR3 region is CASRPPGEGEQYF. The CDR3, as DNA: TGTGCCAGCAGGCCGCCAGGGGAGGGGGAGCAGTACTTC.